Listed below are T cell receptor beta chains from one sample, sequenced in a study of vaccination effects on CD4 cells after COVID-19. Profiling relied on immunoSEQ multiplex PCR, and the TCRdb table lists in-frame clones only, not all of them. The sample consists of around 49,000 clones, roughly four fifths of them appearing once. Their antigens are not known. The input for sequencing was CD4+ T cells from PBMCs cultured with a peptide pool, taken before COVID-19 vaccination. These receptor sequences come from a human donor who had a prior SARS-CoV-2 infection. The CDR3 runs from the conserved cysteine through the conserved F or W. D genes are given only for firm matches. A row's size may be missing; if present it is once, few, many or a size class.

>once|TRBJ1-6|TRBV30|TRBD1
CAWSDRGFVSPLHF
TGTGCCTGGAGTGACAGGGGTTTTGTTTCACCCCTCCACTTT
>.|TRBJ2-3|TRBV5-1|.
CASRRDFTDTQYF
TGCGCCAGCCGCCGGGACTTTACAGATACGCAGTATTTT
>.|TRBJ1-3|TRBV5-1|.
CASSPEGFYSGNTIYF
TGCGCCAGCAGCCCGGAGGGATTTTACTCTGGAAACACCATATATTTT
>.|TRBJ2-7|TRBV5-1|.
CASSLEATYEQYF
TGCGCCAGCAGCTTGGAGGCTACCTACGAGCAGTACTTC
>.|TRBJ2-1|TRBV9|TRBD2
CASSAGPGTRFDNEQFF
TGTGCCAGCAGCGCCGGTCCCGGGACTAGATTCGACAATGAGCAGTTCTTC
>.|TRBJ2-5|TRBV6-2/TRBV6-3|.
CASSALASRETQYF
TGTGCCAGCAGTGCCCTAGCGAGCAGAGAGACCCAGTACTTC
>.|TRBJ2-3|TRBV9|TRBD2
CASSVGSSGGAEDTQYF
TGTGCCAGCAGCGTAGGTTCCAGCGGGGGGGCTGAAGATACGCAGTATTTT
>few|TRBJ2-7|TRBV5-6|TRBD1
CASSRGTGVYEQYF
TGTGCCAGCAGCCGCGGGACAGGGGTCTACGAGCAGTACTTC
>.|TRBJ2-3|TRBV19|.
CATGPSDVDTQYF
TGTGCCACGGGACCGTCCGACGTGGATACGCAGTATTTT
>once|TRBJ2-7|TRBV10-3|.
CAISDRAPDGEQYF
TGTGCCATCAGTGACAGGGCTCCTGATGGCGAGCAGTACTTC
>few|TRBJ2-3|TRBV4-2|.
CASSHRSRTDTQYF
TGTGCCAGCAGCCATAGGTCCCGCACAGATACGCAGTATTTT
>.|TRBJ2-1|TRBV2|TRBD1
CASRTPRGTGRYNEQFF
TGTGCCAGCAGAACCCCAAGGGGGACAGGGAGGTACAATGAGCAGTTCTTC
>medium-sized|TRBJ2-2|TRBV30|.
CAWSVQLRIGELFF
TGTGCCTGGAGTGTTCAGTTACGGATTGGGGAGCTGTTTTTT
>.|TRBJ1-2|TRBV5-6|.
CASSRDTYGYTF
TGTGCCAGCAGCCGGGACACCTATGGCTACACCTTC
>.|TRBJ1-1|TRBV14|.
CASSQSRWDEAFF
TGTGCCAGCAGCCAATCGAGGTGGGATGAAGCTTTCTTT
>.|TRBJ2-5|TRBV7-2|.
CASSPRARDQETQYF
TGTGCCAGCAGCCCCCGGGCCCGCGACCAAGAGACCCAGTACTTC
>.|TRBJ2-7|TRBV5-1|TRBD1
CASTQGQGFYEQYF
TGCGCCAGCACCCAAGGACAGGGATTCTACGAGCAGTACTTC
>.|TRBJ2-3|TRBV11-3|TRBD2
CASSTIAGRQYF
TGTGCCAGCAGCACTATAGCGGGAAGGCAGTATTTT
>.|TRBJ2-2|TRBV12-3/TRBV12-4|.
CASSFYTGELFF
TGTGCCAGCAGTTTTTACACCGGGGAGCTGTTTTTT
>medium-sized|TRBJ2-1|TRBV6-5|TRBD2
CASEGLAGGHNEQFF
TGTGCCAGCGAGGGACTAGCGGGAGGGCACAATGAGCAGTTCTTC
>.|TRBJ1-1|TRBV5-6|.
CASSDKGWKPEPNTEAFF
TGTGCCAGCAGCGACAAGGGTTGGAAACCAGAACCGAACACTGAAGCTTTCTTT
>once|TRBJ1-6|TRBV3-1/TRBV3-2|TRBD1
CASSQRTGGSPLHF
TGTGCCAGCAGCCAAAGGACAGGGGGGTCACCCCTCCACTTT
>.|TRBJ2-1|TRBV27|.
CASSSPPGRSYNEQFF
TGTGCCAGCAGTTCCCCCCCAGGGCGCTCCTACAATGAGCAGTTCTTC
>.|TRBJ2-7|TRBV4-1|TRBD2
CASSQGTSGSSTSYEQYF
TGCGCCAGCAGCCAAGGGACTAGCGGTAGCAGCACCTCCTACGAGCAGTACTTC
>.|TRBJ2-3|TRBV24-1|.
CAISDYSATDTQYF
TGTGCCATATCGGACTACTCCGCCACAGATACGCAGTATTTT
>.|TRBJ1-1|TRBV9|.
CASSVDPLGLWDTEAFF
TGTGCCAGCAGCGTAGACCCTCTGGGACTATGGGACACTGAAGCTTTCTTT
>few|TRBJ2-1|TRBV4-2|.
CASSQVVLGSGYNEQFF
TGTGCCAGCAGCCAAGTTGTCTTGGGTTCTGGCTACAATGAGCAGTTCTTC
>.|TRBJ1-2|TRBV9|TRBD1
CASSKGQGAYGYTF
TGTGCCAGCAGCAAAGGACAGGGGGCCTATGGCTACACCTTC
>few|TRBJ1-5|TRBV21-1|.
CASSKRRGPQPQHF
TGTGCCAGCAGCAAGCGACGGGGGCCTCAGCCCCAGCATTTT
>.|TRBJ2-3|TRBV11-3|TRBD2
CASSPRTSATQYF
TGTGCCAGCAGCCCAAGGACTAGCGCCACGCAGTATTTT
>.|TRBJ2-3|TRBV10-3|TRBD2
CAISESPPAGGRDTQYF
TGTGCCATCAGTGAGTCCCCTCCAGCGGGGGGCCGGGATACGCAGTATTTT
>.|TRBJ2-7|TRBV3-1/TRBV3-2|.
CASTPKGGF
TGTGCCAGCACCCCCAAAGGGGGTTTC
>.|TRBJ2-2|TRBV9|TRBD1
CASRRQGTGELFF
TGTGCCAGCCGACGACAGGGTACCGGGGAGCTGTTTTTT
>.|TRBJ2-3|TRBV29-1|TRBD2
CSVIPAGGRGTQYF
TGCAGCGTGATTCCAGCGGGGGGGCGCGGTACGCAGTATTTT
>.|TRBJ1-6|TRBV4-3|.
CASSQFVGVNSPLHF
TGCGCCAGCAGCCAGTTTGTTGGAGTTAATTCACCCCTCCACTTT
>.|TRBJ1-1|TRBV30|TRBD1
CAGGNRGLTEAFF
TGTGCGGGAGGGAACAGGGGGCTCACTGAAGCTTTCTTT
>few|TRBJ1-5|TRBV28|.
CASSSGGFLLNQPQHF
TGTGCCAGCAGTTCCGGCGGATTCCTTCTCAATCAGCCCCAGCATTTT
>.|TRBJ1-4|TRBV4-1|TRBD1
CASSQGGGGKLFF
TGCGCCAGCAGCCAAGGAGGGGGCGGAAAACTGTTTTTT
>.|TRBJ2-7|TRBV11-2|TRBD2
CASSFSLAGVYEQYF
TGTGCCAGCAGCTTCTCCCTAGCGGGAGTCTACGAGCAGTACTTC
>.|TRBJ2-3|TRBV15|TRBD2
CATSRGGTTFVDTQYF
TGTGCCACCAGCAGAGGTGGGACTACCTTCGTAGATACGCAGTATTTT
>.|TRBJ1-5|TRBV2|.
CASSGYGFDQPQHF
TGTGCCAGCAGTGGTTATGGGTTCGATCAGCCCCAGCATTTT
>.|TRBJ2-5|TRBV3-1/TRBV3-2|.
CASSQAIQETQYF
TGTGCCAGCAGCCAAGCAATCCAAGAGACCCAGTACTTC
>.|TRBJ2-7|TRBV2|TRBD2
CASSGTGGPTYEQYF
TGTGCCAGCAGTGGGACGGGAGGGCCCACCTACGAGCAGTACTTC
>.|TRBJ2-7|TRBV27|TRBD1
CASSMGQGLYEQYF
TGTGCCAGCAGTATGGGACAGGGCCTCTACGAGCAGTACTTC
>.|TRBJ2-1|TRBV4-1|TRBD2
CASSPHGLAANEQFF
TGCGCCAGCAGCCCCCACGGACTAGCGGCCAATGAGCAGTTCTTC